The 24 T cell receptor beta chains listed next were all sequenced from one sample in a study of patients and donors after allogeneic stem cell transplantation. From the RT-PCR reads, TCRdb called clonotypes with MiXCR, one entry per CDR3 protein. The sample records approximately 25,000 distinct CDR3 sequences, about 30% being singletons. Sequences were obtained from blood, either unsorted or a sorted T cell fraction (not recorded which). These receptors were obtained from a human donor who was either an allogeneic HSCT recipient or a stem cell or donor lymphocyte infusion donor (not recorded which). It is not recorded whose cells these are; they may come from a transplant donor.

This clonotype was seen a handful of times. The J gene is TRBJ1-1, the V gene TRBV6-1; D ambiguous. Trimming cost V 7 bases and J 0 bases, with 6 bases left between them. CDR3 length equals 12 residues. Germline assignment: CDR1 MNHNS and CDR2 SASEGT. The CDR3 is CASMSVNTEAFF. CDR3 nucleotide sequence: TGTGCCAGCATGTCGGTGAACACTGAAGCTTTCTTT.

At least ten counts were recorded for this clonotype. V is TRBV29-1 and J is TRBJ1-2, with unresolved D. Trimming removed 4 bases at V and 3 bases at J, with 6 bases between. The germline gives CDR1 SQVTM, CDR2 ANQGSEA. CDR3 size: 11 residues. The CDR3 DNA reads as TGCAGCGTTGTGGCAGACTATGGCTACACCTTC. Protein product: CSVVADYGYTF.

This chain joins TRBV10-3 and TRBJ2-7; TRBD1 agrees at 9 bases. The CDR3 is 13 residues long. Germline V gene lookup returns CDR1 ENHRY and CDR2 SYGVKD. V gave up 6 bases and J gave up 3 bases; unmatched junction bases: 3. CDR3 nucleotide sequence: TGTGCCATCAGCCTGGACAGGGGCTACGAGCAGTACGTC. Protein: CAISLDRGYEQYV.

A few counts support this clonotype. The chain combines TRBV12-3 or TRBV12-4 with TRBJ1-3; possible D gene TRBD1, 5 bases. This CDR3 contains 15 residues. Trimming pared 3 bases from V and 2 bases from J, leaving 11 bases between. DNA of the CDR3: TGTGCCAGCAGTTTCTTATGGACAACTGGAAACACCATATATTTT. Protein: CASSFLWTTGNTIYF.

V is TRBV3-1 and J is TRBJ1-2; D unresolved. From germline, CDR1 is LGHDT and CDR2 YNNKEL (reference sequence). The CDR3 is 13 amino acids. Trimming removed 1 base from V and 3 bases from J, with 6 bases in between. CDR3 sequence reads: CASSQGSYYGYTF. The CDR3 bases are TGTGCCAGCAGCCAAGGGTCATACTATGGCTACACCTTC.

This chain links TRBV2 with TRBJ1-2; TRBD1 aligns across 9 bases. The CDR3 has 16 amino acids. The germline CDR1 and CDR2 sequences are SNHLY and FYNNEI. The ends lost 6 bases at V and 2 bases at J; junction bases unmatched: 10. CDR3 amino acids: CASRGDRAEDNYGYTF. The DNA for the CDR3 is TGTGCCAGCAGGGGGGACAGGGCTGAGGACAACTATGGCTACACCTTC.

With regard to this clonotype: A single base separates this from a much larger clone, so it may be a read error. This chain links TRBV12-3 or TRBV12-4 with TRBJ1-4, with D maybe TRBD1 (6 bases). V shed 4 bases and J shed 7 bases, with 13 bases lying between them. The CDR3 runs 14 residues. The CDR3 nucleotides read TGTGCCAGCAGTTCGGGGGCGGCGGTTGAAAAACTGTTTTTT. Translated, it gives CASSSGAAVEKLFF.

The V and J genes are TRBV28 and TRBJ1-5, with D perhaps TRBD1 (6 bases). There are 19 residues in the CDR3. V lost 8 bases and J lost 0, with 26 bases in between. In germline, CDR1 is MDHEN, CDR2 SYDVKM. The CDR3 reads CASRPLVVGGSHSNQPQHF. The DNA for the CDR3 is TGTGCCAGCCGCCCATTGGTAGTGGGGGGCTCCCATAGCAATCAGCCCCAGCATTTT.

This clonotype showed up just a few times. V usage is TRBV20-1 and J usage is TRBJ2-2; D remains unclear. This CDR3 spans 15 amino acids. Germline-derived CDR1 and CDR2 are DFQATT and SNEGSKA (reference sequence). V was pared by 0 bases and J by 1 base, with 9 bases between. CDR3 DNA: TGCAGTGCTAGAGATCTCCTGGGGAACACCGGGGAGCTGTTTTTT. Its translation is CSARDLLGNTGELFF.

The gene calls are TRBV5-1 and TRBJ1-2; TRBD1 might be the D (6 bases). Germline V gene sequence: CDR1 SGHRS, CDR2 YFSETQ. The CDR3 sequence is 14 residues long. Deletions cut 0 bases from V and 4 bases from J, with 10 bases between. In DNA, the CDR3 is TGCGCCAGCAGCTTGGAGGGGGGAGCCTATGGCTACACCTTC. Translated, it gives CASSLEGGAYGYTF.

This clonotype was recorded a few times. CDR3 nucleotide sequence: TGTGCCAGCAGCCTGAATTGGGGGGCAATTAATTCACCCCTCCACTTT. This sequence encodes CASSLNWGAINSPLHF. The rearrangement uses TRBV7-2 and TRBJ1-6, with TRBD1 as a possible D gene (6 bases). CDR1 is SGHTA and CDR2 is FQGNSA in the germline V gene. This CDR3 has 16 residues. The ends were cut back, 5 bases at V and 6 bases at J, with 17 bases in the middle.

As to this clonotype: The junction does not match germline at one end; this may be a read error. J is TRBJ1-2 and V is TRBV10-3; 7 positions match TRBD1. The CDR3 covers 15 residues. Looked up from germline, CDR1 is ENHRY and CDR2 is SYGVKD. The CDR3 protein is CAISSGTEHDYDYTF. The CDR3 DNA reads TGTGCCATCAGTTCCGGGACAGAGCATGACTATGACTACACCTTC.

This clonotype was observed a handful of times. This chain joins TRBV30 and TRBJ1-2; D is unresolved. There are 12 residues in the CDR3. CDR1 is GTSNPN, CDR2 SVGIG, per germline (reference sequence). Trimming stripped 2 bases from V and 4 bases from J, with 8 bases between. The CDR3 loop reads CAWSLGTYGYTF. CDR3 in DNA: TGTGCCTGGAGTCTGGGCACCTATGGCTACACCTTC.

J is TRBJ1-6 and V is TRBV5-1; no clear D. The CDR3 runs to 15 residues. Germline assignment: CDR1 SGHRS and CDR2 YFSETQ. V lost 1 base and J lost 7, with 12 bases in between. Written as DNA, the CDR3 is TGCGCCAGCAGCTTGTGGCCGGTAGAGAATTCACCCCTCCACTTT. Encoded protein: CASSLWPVENSPLHF.

The rearrangement links TRBV7-9 to TRBJ2-7; D is perhaps TRBD1 (5 bases). V lost 3 bases to trimming and J lost 3 bases, with 12 bases between them. The CDR3 sequence is 14 residues long. The V gene's germline CDR1 is SEHNR and CDR2 FQNEAQ (reference sequence). CDR3 sequence (DNA): TGTGCCAGCAGCTTTGGTCAGGGATACTACGAGCAGTACTTC. Translation: CASSFGQGYYEQYF.

This clonotype has more than one count but fewer than ten. This chain uses TRBV2 with TRBJ2-3, with 9 bases identical to TRBD2. The CDR3 is made up of 14 amino acids. The germline V gene encodes CDR1 SNHLY and CDR2 FYNNEI. After removal of 5 bases from V and 3 bases from J, the junction contained 3 bases not matched to a gene. CDR3 sequence reads: CASSLLAGTDTQYF. The CDR3 DNA is TGTGCCAGCAGTTTGCTAGCGGGGACAGATACGCAGTATTTT.

This chain connects TRBV5-1 to TRBJ2-7, with 7 bases identical to TRBD1. This CDR3 is 13 amino acids long. V shed 4 bases and J 2 bases; nucleotides not matched to a gene: 3. Germline assignment: CDR1 SGHRS and CDR2 YFSETQ. CDR3 amino acids: CASSPGQTYEQYF. The CDR3 DNA is TGCGCCAGCAGCCCGGGACAGACCTACGAGCAGTACTTC.

This clonotype was seen more than once but under ten times. This sequence joins TRBV2 and TRBJ1-2; D is undetermined. The V gene's germline CDR1 is SNHLY and CDR2 FYNNEI. The V end was cut by 3 bases, the J end by 4 bases, with 6 bases between. The CDR3 sequence is 12 residues long. CDR3 residues: CASSDPFYGYTF. CDR3 nucleotides: TGTGCCAGCAGTGACCCATTCTATGGCTACACCTTC.

The chain links TRBV29-1 to TRBJ1-2; D is undetermined. This CDR3 has 12 residues. Trimming shortened V by 7 bases and J by 0 bases, and 9 bases separated the two germline ends. Per the germline V gene, CDR1 is SQVTM and CDR2 is ANQGSEA. The CDR3 bases are TGCAGCGGGAGTACAGCTAACTATGGCTACACCTTC. This gives the protein CSGSTANYGYTF.

The genes are TRBV9 and TRBJ1-2; no clear D gene. This CDR3 has 13 residues. V shed 0 bases and J shed 4 bases, with 7 bases lying between them. Germline lookup yields CDR1 SGDLS and CDR2 YYNGEE. The CDR3 reads CASSVAEFYGYTF. The CDR3 DNA sequence: TGTGCCAGCAGCGTAGCTGAGTTCTATGGCTACACCTTC.

This clonotype was counted once. The CDR3 loop reads CASNRGSNSPLHF. The CDR3 nucleotides read TGTGCCAGCAATCGAGGGAGCAATTCACCCCTCCACTTT. This chain connects TRBV6-5 to TRBJ1-6, with no clear D. This CDR3 is 13 amino acids long. The V gene's germline CDR1 is MNHEY and CDR2 SVGAGI. V dropped 7 bases and J dropped 7 bases, with 11 bases sitting between them.

This clonotype was seen repeatedly, ten times or more. The chain couples TRBV12-3 or TRBV12-4 to TRBJ1-5; the D is unclear. The CDR3 extends over 13 amino acids. Deletions cut 6 bases from V and 3 bases from J, with 9 bases between. CDR3 sequence: CASRLTNNQPQHF. The CDR3 nucleotides read TGTGCCAGCAGACTGACAAACAATCAGCCCCAGCATTTT.

This clonotype has only a few counts. This rearrangement joins TRBV20-1 to TRBJ2-1; TRBD2 matches 7 bases. V shed 0 bases, J shed 2 bases, and the junction held 7 bases outside the gene matches. There are 16 residues in the CDR3. CDR1 is DFQATT, CDR2 SNEGSKA, per germline (reference sequence). The CDR3 DNA reads as TGCAGTGCTAGAGACTATCGGGGGAGGGCCTACAATGAGCAGTTCTTC. It specifies CSARDYRGRAYNEQFF.

The count of this clonotype is one. The genes are TRBV10-3 and TRBJ2-5; TRBD1 aligns across 7 bases. From germline, CDR1 is ENHRY and CDR2 SYGVKD. Trimming took 7 bases from V and 5 from J; bases not matched to a gene: 13. The CDR3 length is 15 residues. The CDR3 coding sequence is TGTGCCATCAACCCCAACCCTACAGGGGTTGAGACCCAGTACTTC. It encodes CAINPNPTGVETQYF.